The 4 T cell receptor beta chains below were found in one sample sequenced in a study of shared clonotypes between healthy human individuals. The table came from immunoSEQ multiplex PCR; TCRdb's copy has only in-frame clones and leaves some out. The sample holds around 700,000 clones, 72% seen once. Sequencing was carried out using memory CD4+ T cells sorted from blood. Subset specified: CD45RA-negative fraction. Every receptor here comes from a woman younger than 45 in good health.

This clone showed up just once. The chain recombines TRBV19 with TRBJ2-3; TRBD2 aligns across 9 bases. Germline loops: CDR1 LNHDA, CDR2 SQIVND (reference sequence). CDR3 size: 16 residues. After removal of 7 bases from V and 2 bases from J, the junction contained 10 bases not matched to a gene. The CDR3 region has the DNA TGTGCCAGTAAGGGTATAGCGGGAGAGATCACAGATACGCAGTATTTT. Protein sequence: CASKGIAGEITDTQYF.

The CDR3 region has the DNA TGTGCCAGCAGCTTAGGGACAGGGGAGTACAATGAGCAGTTCTTC. Protein: CASSLGTGEYNEQFF. V is TRBV5-5 and J is TRBJ2-1; TRBD1 agrees at 10 bases. Unmatched junction bases numbered 3, after V lost 2 bases and J lost 4 bases. The CDR3 totals 15 residues. Germline CDR1 SGHKS, CDR2 YYEKEE (reference sequence).

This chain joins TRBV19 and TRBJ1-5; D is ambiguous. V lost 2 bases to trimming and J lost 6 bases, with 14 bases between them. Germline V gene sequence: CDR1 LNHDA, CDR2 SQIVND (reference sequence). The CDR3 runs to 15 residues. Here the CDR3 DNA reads TGTGCCAGTAGTATAAGGTACCCAAGAGTTCAGCCCCAGCATTTT. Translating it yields CASSIRYPRVQPQHF.

The CDR3 coding sequence is TGTGCCAGCAGTCCCGGGACTAGCGAAAGCACAGATACGCAGTATTTT. This codes for CASSPGTSESTDTQYF. The rearrangement links TRBV28 to TRBJ2-3; 10 nucleotides agree with TRBD2. The CDR3 extends over 16 amino acids. Germline V gene lookup returns CDR1 MDHEN and CDR2 SYDVKM. With V trimmed by 5 bases and J by 0 bases, 5 bases remained unmatched.